The 10 T cell receptor beta chains below come from one sample, sequenced in a study of blood T cell repertoires in COVID-19. Repertoires were generated with immunoSEQ multiplex PCR, while TCRdb's copy carries only in-frame clones and drops some. Of just under 350,000 clones in the sample, 87% were seen once. Sequencing used peripheral blood. These receptors originate from a woman aged 50 to 60 with COVID-19, enrolled during active disease.

The rearrangement joins TRBV7-2 to TRBJ1-3, with D possibly being TRBD1 (6 bases). V lost 3 bases, J lost 0 bases, and 9 bases lay in between. The CDR3 spans 15 residues. CDR1 is SGHTA and CDR2 is FQGNSA in the germline V gene. The CDR3 bases are TGTGCCAGCAGCTTCGACAGGAGCTCTGGAAACACCATATATTTT. Protein product: CASSFDRSSGNTIYF.

The V gene is TRBV5-6, the J gene TRBJ1-5; no clear D gene. Trimming removed 0 bases at V and 2 bases at J, with 6 bases between. In germline, CDR1 is SGHDT, CDR2 YYEEEE. The CDR3 totals 14 residues. CDR3 coding DNA: TGTGCCAGCAGCTTGGCCGGGGGCAATCAGCCCCAGCATTTT. The encoded protein is CASSLAGGNQPQHF. The variable domain in full, with the rest retrieved from reference TRBV5-6 and TRBJ1-5, is DAGVTQSPTHLIKTRGQQVTLRCSPKSGHDTVSWYQQALGQGPQFIFQYYEEEERQRGNFPDRFSGHQFPNYSSELNVNALLLGDSALYLCASSLAGGNQPQHFGDGTRLSIL.

The chain links TRBV7-9 to TRBJ2-1; 11 bases match TRBD2. Germline V gene data show CDR1 as SEHNR and CDR2 as FQNEAQ (reference sequence). The CDR3 covers 16 residues. V shed 1 base, J shed 4 bases, and the junction held 3 bases outside the gene matches. CDR3 nucleotide sequence: TGTGCCAGCAGCTTAGGTACTAGCGGGAGTTACAATGAGCAGTTCTTC. Encoded protein: CASSLGTSGSYNEQFF. Drawing the rest from reference TRBV7-9 and TRBJ2-1, the complete variable domain is DTGVSQNPRHKITKRGQNVTFRCDPISEHNRLYWYRQTLGQGPEFLTYFQNEAQLEKSRLLSDRFSAERPKGSFSTLEIQRTEQGDSAMYLCASSLGTSGSYNEQFFGPGTRLTVL.

This sequence joins TRBV2 and TRBJ2-1, with D perhaps matching TRBD1 (5 bases). Germline CDR1 SNHLY, CDR2 FYNNEI. Trimming pared 7 bases from V and 4 bases from J, leaving 11 bases between. The CDR3 consists of 13 residues. The CDR3 DNA reads TGTGCCAGCAACAGACAGACTTACAATGAGCAGTTCTTC. Translation: CASNRQTYNEQFF.

This chain connects TRBV13 to TRBJ1-1; 8 bases are shared with TRBD1. Germline V lookup: CDR1 PRHDT, CDR2 FYEKMQ (reference sequence). V was clipped by 3 bases and J by 5 bases; unmatched bases: 8. The CDR3 length is 15 residues. CDR3 sequence reads: CASSLPGQGGTEAFF. The CDR3 DNA follows: TGTGCCAGCAGCTTGCCCGGACAGGGAGGGACTGAAGCTTTCTTT.

The V call is TRBV3-1 (or the pseudogene TRBV3-2), the J call TRBJ1-3; possible D gene TRBD1, 5 bases. Trimming pared 1 base from V and 4 bases from J, leaving 11 bases between. The CDR3 contains 15 residues. Looked up from germline, CDR1 is LGHDT and CDR2 is YNNKEL (reference sequence). The CDR3 region is CASSQGDRTGNTIYF. CDR3 nucleotides: TGTGCCAGCAGCCAAGGCGACCGGACAGGAAACACCATATATTTT.

The chain employs TRBV24-1 and TRBJ1-2; D may be TRBD1 (6 bases). Germline V gene data show CDR1 as KGHDR and CDR2 as SFDVKD. The CDR3 contains 13 residues. V was trimmed by 4 bases and J by 3 bases, leaving 8 bases between them. CDR3: CATSDPGDYGYTF. Written as DNA, the CDR3 is TGTGCCACCAGTGACCCAGGGGACTATGGCTACACCTTC.

The chain is built from TRBV2 and TRBJ1-2; 7 positions match TRBD1. J was trimmed by 6 bases and V by 6 bases; bases with no gene match: 13. Looked up from germline, CDR1 is SNHLY and CDR2 is FYNNEI. This CDR3 spans 15 amino acids. CDR3 protein: CASRGITGQVDGYTF. In DNA form, the CDR3 reads TGTGCCAGCAGGGGGATCACCGGACAGGTCGATGGCTACACCTTC.

The V and J genes are TRBV5-1 and TRBJ2-3; possible D gene TRBD1, 6 bases. Looked up from germline, CDR1 is SGHRS and CDR2 is YFSETQ. The V end lost 6 bases, the J end lost 2 bases, and 10 bases lay between the germline ends. This CDR3 has 13 residues. The CDR3 here is CASNRDTTDTQYF. In DNA, the CDR3 is TGCGCCAGCAACCGGGACACCACAGATACGCAGTATTTT.

The chain joins TRBV7-3 to TRBJ2-3; 7 bases agree with TRBD1. With 1 base clipped from V and 1 base from J, the junction kept 5 bases outside the gene matches. Germline V gene data show CDR1 as SGHTA and CDR2 as FQGTGA. The CDR3 runs to 16 residues. In DNA form, the CDR3 reads TGTGCCAGCAGCTTAAAAGGACAGGAACGCACAGATACGCAGTATTTT. This sequence encodes CASSLKGQERTDTQYF. Combining the CDR3 with reference TRBV7-3 and TRBJ2-3 gives the whole variable domain GAGVSQTPSNKVTEKGKYVELRCDPISGHTALYWYRQSLGQGPEFLIYFQGTGAADDSGLPNDRFFAVRPEGSVSTLKIQRTERGDSAVYLCASSLKGQERTDTQYFGPGTRLTVL.